Below, 9 T cell receptor beta chains from the same sample are listed, as sequenced in a study of identical twins. TCRdb called the 5' RACE reads again in MiXCR, with one record for every CDR3 protein. Of hundreds of thousands of distinct CDR3 sequences listed, more than 6.5% are singletons. These sequences were also reported in another study, on yellow fever vaccine responses in identical twins.

Sequenced: PBMCs. Receptor source: a woman aged 18-29 years in good health.

This clonotype was picked up a small number of times. The chain combines TRBV7-3 with TRBJ2-3, with D possibly being TRBD2 (6 bases). The CDR3 spans 15 residues. Trimming removed 2 bases at V and 0 bases at J, with 9 bases between. The germline V gene has CDR1 SGHTA and CDR2 FQGTGA. The CDR3, as DNA: TGTGCCAGCAGCTTAGGAGGGATTAGCACAGATACGCAGTATTTT. It yields the protein CASSLGGISTDTQYF.

The chain carries TRBV12-3 or TRBV12-4 and TRBJ1-5; 11 positions agree with TRBD1. Unmatched junction bases numbered 6, after V lost 4 bases and J lost 7 bases. The CDR3 is made up of 15 amino acids. The CDR3 sequence is CASSSSGQGGQPQHF. Here the CDR3 DNA reads TGTGCCAGCAGTTCCTCGGGACAGGGGGGCCAGCCCCAGCATTTT.

The chain recombines TRBV7-9 with TRBJ2-3; D remains ambiguous. The CDR3 contains 14 residues. Trimming took off 3 bases at V and 0 bases at J, with 7 bases between the two ends. CDR1 is SEHNR and CDR2 is FQNEAQ in the germline V gene (reference sequence). The CDR3 here is CASSFVGSTDTQYF. CDR3 DNA sequence: TGTGCCAGCAGCTTCGTGGGGAGCACAGATACGCAGTATTTT.

This clonotype has ten or more counts. This chain uses TRBV7-9 with TRBJ2-2; no clear D. The CDR3 spans 16 residues. CDR1 is SEHNR and CDR2 is FQNEAQ in the germline V gene (reference sequence). Trimming removed 0 bases at V and 2 bases at J, with 10 bases between. Here the CDR3 DNA reads TGTGCCAGCAGCTTAGCGCGCCAGACAAACACCGGGGAGCTGTTTTTT. This gives the protein CASSLARQTNTGELFF.

This chain joins TRBV20-1 and TRBJ2-5; D tentatively reads TRBD1 or TRBD2 (5 bases each). The germline V gene has CDR1 DFQATT and CDR2 SNEGSKA (reference sequence). V lost 7 bases and J lost 5, with 23 bases in between. The CDR3 extends over 15 amino acids. CDR3 coding DNA: TGCAGTGGGGTTGTCGGGACCTCCGGGCGGGAGACCCAGTACTTC. Its protein is CSGVVGTSGRETQYF.

This clonotype was seen more than once but under ten times. This rearrangement joins TRBV27 to TRBJ2-7; either TRBD1 or TRBD2 may supply D (6 bases each). This CDR3 is 16 amino acids long. Per the germline V gene, CDR1 is MNHEY and CDR2 is SMNVEV (reference sequence). Trimming cost V 4 bases and J 0 bases, with 16 bases left between them. In DNA, the CDR3 is TGTGCCAGCAGTTCCGCTGGGGGGCAGGACTCCTACGAGCAGTACTTC. Translation: CASSSAGGQDSYEQYF.

This clonotype was counted only a few times. The chain links TRBV4-1 to TRBJ1-2; D not resolved. Trimming stripped 6 bases from V and 3 bases from J, with 11 bases between. Germline-derived CDR1 and CDR2 are MGHRA and YSYEKL. The CDR3 is made up of 13 amino acids. CDR3 in DNA: TGCGCCAGCAGTATCAGCACGGACTATGGCTACACCTTC. This translates into CASSISTDYGYTF.

In this sample, this clonotype turned up many times. The gene calls are TRBV6-1 and TRBJ2-1; TRBD1 is a possible D gene (6 bases). The CDR3 consists of 15 residues. Deletions cut 5 bases from V and 6 bases from J, with 17 bases between. Germline V gene data show CDR1 as MNHNS and CDR2 as SASEGT. The CDR3 DNA is TGTGCCAGCAGTCCCGATTTGGGGGCTAGCAATGAGCAGTTCTTC. Translation: CASSPDLGASNEQFF.

This clonotype was found many times. The rearrangement joins TRBV28 to TRBJ2-5; possibly TRBD2 for D (5 bases). The CDR3 runs to 13 residues. With 11 bases removed from V and 2 bases from J, the gap between germline ends came to 15 bases. Germline V lookup: CDR1 MDHEN, CDR2 SYDVKM. The CDR3 DNA follows: TGTGCCCACTCGTCCAGCGGACAAGAGACCCAGTACTTC. It encodes CAHSSSGQETQYF.